This record looks at one T cell receptor beta chain sequence and its context. The target antigen is unknown. The data are from a study of CD4 T cells in relation to SARS-CoV-2 and coronaviruses. The unexposed donors gave CD4+ T cells in about 2011-2018, prior to COVID-19. CD4+ T cells were isolated from the cells after less than 13 days of culture. Sequencing used immunoSEQ multiplex PCR; TCRdb keeps in-frame clones, though not all of them. The sample carries approximately 24,000 clones, roughly 80% recorded once. Germline V lookup: CDR1 LGHDT, CDR2 YNNKEL (reference sequence). The germline V and J ends were trimmed by 1 base and 1 base, with 3 bases remaining between them. The CDR3 sequence is 13 residues long.

Source material: CD4+ T cells from PBMCs, cultured in vitro. The receptor comes from a human donor in good health. V and J are TRBV3-1 (or the pseudogene TRBV3-2) and TRBJ2-3; no firm D call. The CDR3 loop is CASSQGGTDTQYF. CDR3 bases: TGTGCCAGCAGCCAAGGGGGCACAGATACGCAGTATTTT.